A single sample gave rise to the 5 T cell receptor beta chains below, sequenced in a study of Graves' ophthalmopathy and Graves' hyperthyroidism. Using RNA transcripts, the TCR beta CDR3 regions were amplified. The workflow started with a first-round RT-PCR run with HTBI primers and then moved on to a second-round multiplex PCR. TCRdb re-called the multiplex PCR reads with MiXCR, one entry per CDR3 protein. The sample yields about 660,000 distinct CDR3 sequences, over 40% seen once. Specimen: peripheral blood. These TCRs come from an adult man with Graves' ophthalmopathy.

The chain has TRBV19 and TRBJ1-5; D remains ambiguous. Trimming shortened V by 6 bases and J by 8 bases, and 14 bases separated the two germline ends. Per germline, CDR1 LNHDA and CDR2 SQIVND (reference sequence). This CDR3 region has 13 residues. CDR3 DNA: TGTGCCAGTAGAATTGACGCCACCAAGCCCCAGCATTTT. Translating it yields CASRIDATKPQHF.

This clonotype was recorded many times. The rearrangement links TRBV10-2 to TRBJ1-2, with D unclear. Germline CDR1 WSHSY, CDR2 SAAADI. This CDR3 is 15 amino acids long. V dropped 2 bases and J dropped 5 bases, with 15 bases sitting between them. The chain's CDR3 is CASSELVSSPYGYTF. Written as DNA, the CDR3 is TGCGCCAGCAGTGAGCTTGTCAGCTCTCCTTATGGCTACACCTTC.

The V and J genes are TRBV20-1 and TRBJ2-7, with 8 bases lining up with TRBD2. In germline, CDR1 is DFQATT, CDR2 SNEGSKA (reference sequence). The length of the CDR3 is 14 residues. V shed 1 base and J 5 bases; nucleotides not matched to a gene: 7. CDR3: CSARALAGFNEQYF. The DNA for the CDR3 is TGCAGTGCTAGAGCTTTAGCGGGATTTAACGAGCAGTACTTC.

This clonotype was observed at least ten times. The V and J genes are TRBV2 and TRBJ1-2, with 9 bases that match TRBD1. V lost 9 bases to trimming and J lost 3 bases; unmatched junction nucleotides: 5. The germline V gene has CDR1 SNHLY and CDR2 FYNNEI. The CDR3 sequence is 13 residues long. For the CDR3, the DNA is TGTGCCAGGGGGACAGGGAGTTACTATGGCTACACCTTC. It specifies CARGTGSYYGYTF.

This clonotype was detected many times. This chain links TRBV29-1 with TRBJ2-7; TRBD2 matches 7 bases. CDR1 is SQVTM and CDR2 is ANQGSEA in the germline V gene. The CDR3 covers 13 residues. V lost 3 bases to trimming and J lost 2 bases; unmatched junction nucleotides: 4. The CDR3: CSVEGGITYEQYF. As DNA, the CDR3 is TGCAGCGTTGAGGGAGGGATAACCTACGAGCAGTACTTC.